This T cell receptor beta chain was captured in a study of blood T cell repertoires in COVID-19. Looking at the study overall: Some COVID-19 samples were acute and others convalescent; all came from the United States, Italy and Spain. PBMCs, B-cell-depleted T cells, or T cells provided the cDNA or gDNA that made up the material.

This table comes from immunoSEQ multiplex PCR, and its TCRdb copy is limited to in-frame clones, with some not included. The sample has just over 150,000 clones, approximately 92% seen once. Germline CDR1 MNHEY, CDR2 SMNVEV (reference sequence). The CDR3 has 15 residues. J gave up 3 bases and V 6 bases, and 5 bases lay outside the gene matches. The chain has TRBV27 and TRBJ2-1; 10 nucleotides line up with TRBD2. Sequencing was done on a sample of peripheral blood. The sequence was collected from a woman aged 45-60 years with acute or convalescent COVID-19. The DNA for the CDR3 is TGTGCCAGCAGCTCGGGACTAGCGAACTACAATGAGCAGTTCTTC. Residues: CASSSGLANYNEQFF.